This entry is about one T cell receptor beta chain. The antigen is unknown. The data were obtained in a study of cytomegalovirus exposure and HLA in healthy donors. General study findings and limits: The authors later found TCR association rates varying by HLA locus, with DRB1 most and HLA-C fewest.

This PCR relied on a set of 60 Vbeta primers and 13 Jbeta primers. The table came from immunoSEQ multiplex PCR; TCRdb's copy has only in-frame clones and leaves some out. Altogether 150,000 to 200,000 clones are present, around four fifths being singletons, with the ten largest covering 7.4%. The CDR3 totals 13 residues. CDR1 SGHNT and CDR2 YYREEE come from the germline V gene (reference sequence). Trimming cost V 4 bases and J 4 bases; bases outside gene matches: 3. Sequencing was carried out using PBMCs. The receptor comes from a male donor in good health and CMV-seropositive. The chain couples TRBV5-4 to TRBJ1-2; 8 bases agree with TRBD1. The CDR3 nucleotides are TGTGCCAGCAGCGGGCAGGGGGCCTATGGCTACACCTTC. Protein sequence: CASSGQGAYGYTF.